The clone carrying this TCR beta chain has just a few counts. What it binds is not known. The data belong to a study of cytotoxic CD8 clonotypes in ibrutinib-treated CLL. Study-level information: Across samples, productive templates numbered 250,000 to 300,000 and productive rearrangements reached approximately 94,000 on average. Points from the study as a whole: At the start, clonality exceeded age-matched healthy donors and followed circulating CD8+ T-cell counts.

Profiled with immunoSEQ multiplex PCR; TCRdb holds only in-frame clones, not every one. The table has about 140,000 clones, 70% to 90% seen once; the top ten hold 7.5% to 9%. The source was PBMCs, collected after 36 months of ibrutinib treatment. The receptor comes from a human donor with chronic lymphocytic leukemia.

The CDR3 region has the DNA TGTGCCAGCAGCCCCTTGGCAGGGTCCGAGCAGTTCTTC. It encodes CASSPLAGSEQFF. The chain couples TRBV2 to TRBJ2-1, with D possibly TRBD1 on 5 matching bases. The germline CDR1 and CDR2 sequences are SNHLY and FYNNEI. The V end lost 6 bases, the J end lost 10 bases, and 16 bases lay between the germline ends. CDR3 length: 13 residues.